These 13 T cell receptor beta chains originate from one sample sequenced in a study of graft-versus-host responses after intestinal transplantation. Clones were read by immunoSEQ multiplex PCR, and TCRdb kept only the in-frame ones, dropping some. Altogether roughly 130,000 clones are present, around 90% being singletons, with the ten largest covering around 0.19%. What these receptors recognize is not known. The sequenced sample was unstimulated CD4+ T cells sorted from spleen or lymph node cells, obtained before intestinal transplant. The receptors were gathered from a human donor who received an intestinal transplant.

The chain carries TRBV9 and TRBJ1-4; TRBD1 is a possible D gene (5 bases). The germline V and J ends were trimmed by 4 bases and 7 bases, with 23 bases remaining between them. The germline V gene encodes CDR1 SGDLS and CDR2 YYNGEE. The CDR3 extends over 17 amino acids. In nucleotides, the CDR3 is TGTGCCAGCAGCCCGCGAGGAACCCAGGGATCTGGTGAAAAACTGTTTTTT. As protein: CASSPRGTQGSGEKLFF.

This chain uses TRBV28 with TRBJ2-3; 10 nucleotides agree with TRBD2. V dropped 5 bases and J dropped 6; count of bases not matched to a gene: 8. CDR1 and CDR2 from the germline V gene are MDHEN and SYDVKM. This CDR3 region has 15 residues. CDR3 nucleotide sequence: TGTGCCAGCAGTAAGAGCGGGAGGGCCAGGGATACGCAGTATTTT. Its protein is CASSKSGRARDTQYF. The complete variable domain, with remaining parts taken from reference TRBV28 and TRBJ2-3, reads DVKVTQSSRYLVKRTGEKVFLECVQDMDHENMFWYRQDPGLGLRLIYFSYDVKMKEKGDIPEGYSVSREKKERFSLILESASTNQTSMYLCASSKSGRARDTQYFGPGTRLTVL.

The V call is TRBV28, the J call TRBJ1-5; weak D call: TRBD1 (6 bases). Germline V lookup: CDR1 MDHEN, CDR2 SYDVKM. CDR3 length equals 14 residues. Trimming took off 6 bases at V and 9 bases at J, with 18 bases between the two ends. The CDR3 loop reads CASSSNRDRRPQHF. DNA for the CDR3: TGTGCCAGCAGCTCTAACAGGGATCGGCGGCCCCAGCATTTT.

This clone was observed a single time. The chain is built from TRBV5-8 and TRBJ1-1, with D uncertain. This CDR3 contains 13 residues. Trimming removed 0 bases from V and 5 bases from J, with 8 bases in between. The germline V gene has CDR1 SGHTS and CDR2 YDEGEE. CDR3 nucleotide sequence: TGTGCCAGCAGCTTGGCGCACGGGACTGAAGCTTTCTTT. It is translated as CASSLAHGTEAFF.

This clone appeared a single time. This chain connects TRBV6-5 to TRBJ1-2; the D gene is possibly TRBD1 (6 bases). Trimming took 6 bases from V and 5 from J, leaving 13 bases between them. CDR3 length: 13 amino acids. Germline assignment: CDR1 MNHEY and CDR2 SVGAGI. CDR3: CASSSDRSYGYTF. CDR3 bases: TGTGCCAGCAGCTCCGACAGGAGTTATGGCTACACCTTC.

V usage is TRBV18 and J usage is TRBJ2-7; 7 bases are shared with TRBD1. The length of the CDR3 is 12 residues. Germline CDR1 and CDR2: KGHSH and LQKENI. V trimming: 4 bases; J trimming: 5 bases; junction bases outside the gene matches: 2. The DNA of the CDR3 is TGTGCCAGCTCACAAGACAGGGACGAGCAGTACTTC. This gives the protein CASSQDRDEQYF.

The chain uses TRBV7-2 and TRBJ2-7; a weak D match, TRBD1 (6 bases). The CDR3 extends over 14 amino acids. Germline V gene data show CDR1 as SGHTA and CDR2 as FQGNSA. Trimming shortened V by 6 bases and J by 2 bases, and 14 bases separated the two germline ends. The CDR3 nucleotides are TGTGCCAGCAGTTTTGTAAGGACAGCCTACGAGCAGTACTTC. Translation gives CASSFVRTAYEQYF.

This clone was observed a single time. The CDR3 protein is CASSPPGLAGRNEQFF. The CDR3 nucleotides are TGTGCCAGCAGCCCACCCGGACTAGCGGGACGCAATGAGCAGTTCTTC. The chain links TRBV7-2 to TRBJ2-1, with 12 bases that match TRBD2. Germline lookup yields CDR1 SGHTA and CDR2 FQGNSA. This CDR3 is 16 amino acids long. Germline trimming cut 5 bases from V and 6 bases from J; bases unmatched to any gene: 8.

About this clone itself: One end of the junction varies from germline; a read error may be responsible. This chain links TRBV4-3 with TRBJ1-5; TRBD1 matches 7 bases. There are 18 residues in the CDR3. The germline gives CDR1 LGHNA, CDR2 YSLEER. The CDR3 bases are TGCGCCAGCAACCAAGACGCAGGGGGGAGGAGTAGCAATCAGCCCCAGCATTTT. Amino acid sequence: CASNQDAGGRSSNQPQHF.

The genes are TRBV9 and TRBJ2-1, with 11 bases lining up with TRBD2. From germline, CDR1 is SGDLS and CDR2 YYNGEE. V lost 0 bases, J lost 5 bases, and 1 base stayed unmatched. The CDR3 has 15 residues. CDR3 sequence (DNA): TGTGCCAGCAGCGTAGGACTAGCGGGGAACAATGAGCAGTTCTTC. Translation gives CASSVGLAGNNEQFF.

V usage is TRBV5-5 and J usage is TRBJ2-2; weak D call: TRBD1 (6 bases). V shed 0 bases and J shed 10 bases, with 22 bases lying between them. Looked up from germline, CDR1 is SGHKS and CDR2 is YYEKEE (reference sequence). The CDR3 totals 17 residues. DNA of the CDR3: TGTGCCAGCAGCTTGGCGGTCTACAGGGCGACTGGGGAGGAGCTGTTTTTT. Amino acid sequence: CASSLAVYRATGEELFF.

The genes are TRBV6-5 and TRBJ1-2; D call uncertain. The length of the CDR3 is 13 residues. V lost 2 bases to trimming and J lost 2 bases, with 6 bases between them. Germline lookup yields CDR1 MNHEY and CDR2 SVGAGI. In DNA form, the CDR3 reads TGTGCCAGCAGTTACGGGCAGAACTATGGCTACACCTTC. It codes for CASSYGQNYGYTF.

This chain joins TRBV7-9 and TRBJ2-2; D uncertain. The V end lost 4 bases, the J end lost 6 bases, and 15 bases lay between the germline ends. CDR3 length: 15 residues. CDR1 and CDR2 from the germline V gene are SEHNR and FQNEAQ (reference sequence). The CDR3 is CASSSIQRTAGELFF. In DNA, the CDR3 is TGTGCCAGCAGCTCTATCCAGCGAACGGCCGGGGAGCTGTTTTTT. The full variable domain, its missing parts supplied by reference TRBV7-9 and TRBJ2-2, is DTGVSQNPRHKITKRGQNVTFRCDPISEHNRLYWYRQTLGQGPEFLTYFQNEAQLEKSRLLSDRFSAERPKGSFSTLEIQRTEQGDSAMYLCASSSIQRTAGELFFGEGSRLTVL.